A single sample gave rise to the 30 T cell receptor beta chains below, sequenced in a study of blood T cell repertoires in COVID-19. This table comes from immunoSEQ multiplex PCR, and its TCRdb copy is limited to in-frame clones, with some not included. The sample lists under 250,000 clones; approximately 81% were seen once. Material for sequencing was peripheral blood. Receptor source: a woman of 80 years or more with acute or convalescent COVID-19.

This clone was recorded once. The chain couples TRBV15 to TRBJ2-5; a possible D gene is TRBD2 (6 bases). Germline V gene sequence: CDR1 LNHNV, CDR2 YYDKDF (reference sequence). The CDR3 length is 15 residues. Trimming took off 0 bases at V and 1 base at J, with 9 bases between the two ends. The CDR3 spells CATSRDLEGQETQYF. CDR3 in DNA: TGTGCCACCAGCAGAGATCTGGAGGGCCAAGAGACCCAGTACTTC.

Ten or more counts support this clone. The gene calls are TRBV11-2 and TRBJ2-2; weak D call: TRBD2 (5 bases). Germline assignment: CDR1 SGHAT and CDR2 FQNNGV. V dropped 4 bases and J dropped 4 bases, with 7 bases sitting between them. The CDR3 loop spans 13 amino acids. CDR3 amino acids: CASSSAGTGELFF. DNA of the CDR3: TGTGCCAGCAGCTCTGCGGGCACCGGGGAGCTGTTTTTT.

CDR3 amino acids: CASSSWGRGINGYTF. The CDR3 DNA sequence: TGTGCCAGCAGCTCGTGGGGCCGGGGGATTAATGGCTACACCTTC. The V gene is TRBV5-4, the J gene TRBJ1-2; TRBD1 is a possible D gene (5 bases). Looked up from germline, CDR1 is SGHNT and CDR2 is YYREEE (reference sequence). Between the trimmed V and J ends, which lost 3 bases and 6 bases, there was a span of 18 bases. The CDR3 consists of 15 residues.

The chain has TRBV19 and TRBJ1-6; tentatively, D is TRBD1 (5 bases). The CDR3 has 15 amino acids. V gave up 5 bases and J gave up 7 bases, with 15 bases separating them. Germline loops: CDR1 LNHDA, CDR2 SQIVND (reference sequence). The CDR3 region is CASSPPWTRNSPLHF. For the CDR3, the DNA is TGTGCCAGTAGTCCACCTTGGACACGGAATTCACCCCTCCACTTT.

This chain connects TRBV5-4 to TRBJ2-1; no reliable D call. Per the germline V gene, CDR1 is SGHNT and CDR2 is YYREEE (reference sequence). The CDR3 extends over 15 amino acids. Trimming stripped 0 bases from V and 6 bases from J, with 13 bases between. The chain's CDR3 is CASSLGSSPGNEQFF. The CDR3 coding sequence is TGTGCCAGCAGCTTGGGGTCCTCACCGGGCAATGAGCAGTTCTTC.

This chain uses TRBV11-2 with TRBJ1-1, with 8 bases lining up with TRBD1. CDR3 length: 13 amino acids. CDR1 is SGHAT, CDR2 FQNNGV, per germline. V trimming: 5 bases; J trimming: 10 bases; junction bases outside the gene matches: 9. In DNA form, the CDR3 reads TGTGCCAGCAGCCTGGGACAGGCCTCGGGAGCTTTCTTT. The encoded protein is CASSLGQASGAFF.

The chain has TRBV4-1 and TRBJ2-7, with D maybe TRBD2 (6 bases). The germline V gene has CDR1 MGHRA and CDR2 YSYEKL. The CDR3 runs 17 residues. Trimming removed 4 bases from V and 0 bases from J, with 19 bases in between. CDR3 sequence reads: CASSRATSSQLSYEQYF. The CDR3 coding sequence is TGCGCCAGCAGCCGGGCTACTAGCTCCCAACTCTCCTACGAGCAGTACTTC.

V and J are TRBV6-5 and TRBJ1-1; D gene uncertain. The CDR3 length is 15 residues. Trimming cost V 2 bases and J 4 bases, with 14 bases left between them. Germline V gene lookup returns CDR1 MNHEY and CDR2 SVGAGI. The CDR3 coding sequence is TGTGCCAGCAGTTACACTGACCTTGAGGGCACTGAAGCTTTCTTT. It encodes CASSYTDLEGTEAFF.

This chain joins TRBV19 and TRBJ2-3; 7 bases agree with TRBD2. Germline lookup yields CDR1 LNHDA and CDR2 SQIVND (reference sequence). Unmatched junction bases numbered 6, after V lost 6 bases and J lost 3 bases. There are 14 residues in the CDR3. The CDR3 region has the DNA TGTGCCAGTAGCCTTCTAGCGGAGACAGATACGCAGTATTTT. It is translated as CASSLLAETDTQYF. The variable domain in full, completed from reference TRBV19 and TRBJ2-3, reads DGGITQSPKYLFRKEGQNVTLSCEQNLNHDAMYWYRQDPGQGLRLIYYSQIVNDFQKGDIAEGYSVSREKKESFPLTVTSAQKNPTAFYLCASSLLAETDTQYFGPGTRLTVL.

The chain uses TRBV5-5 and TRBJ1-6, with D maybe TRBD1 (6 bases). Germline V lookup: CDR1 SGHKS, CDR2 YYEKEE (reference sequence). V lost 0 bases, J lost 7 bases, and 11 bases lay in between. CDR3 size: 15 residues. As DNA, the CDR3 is TGTGCCAGCAGCTTGGGTCAGGGGATGAATTCACCCCTCCACTTT. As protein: CASSLGQGMNSPLHF.

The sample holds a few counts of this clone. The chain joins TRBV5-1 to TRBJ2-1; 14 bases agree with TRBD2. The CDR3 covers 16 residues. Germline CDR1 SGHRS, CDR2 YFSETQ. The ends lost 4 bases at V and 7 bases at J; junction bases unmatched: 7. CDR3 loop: CASSRPGTSGGNEQFF. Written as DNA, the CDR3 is TGCGCCAGCAGCCGCCCCGGGACTAGCGGGGGTAATGAGCAGTTCTTC. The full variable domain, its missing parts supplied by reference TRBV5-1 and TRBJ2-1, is KAGVTQTPRYLIKTRGQQVTLSCSPISGHRSVSWYQQTPGQGLQFLFEYFSETQRNKGNFPGRFSGRQFSNSRSEMNVSTLELGDSALYLCASSRPGTSGGNEQFFGPGTRLTVL.

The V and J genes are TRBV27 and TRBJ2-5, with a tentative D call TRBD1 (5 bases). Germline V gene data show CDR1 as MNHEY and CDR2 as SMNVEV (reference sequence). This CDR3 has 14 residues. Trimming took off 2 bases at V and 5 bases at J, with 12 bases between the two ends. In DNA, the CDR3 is TGTGCCAGCAGTTTAAAAACAGGCTGGGAGACCCAGTACTTC. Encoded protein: CASSLKTGWETQYF.

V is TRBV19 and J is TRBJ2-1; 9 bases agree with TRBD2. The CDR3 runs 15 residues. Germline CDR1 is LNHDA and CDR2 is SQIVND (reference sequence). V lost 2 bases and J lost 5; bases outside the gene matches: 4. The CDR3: CASSILAGVNNEQFF. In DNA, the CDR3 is TGTGCCAGTAGTATATTAGCGGGGGTTAACAATGAGCAGTTCTTC.

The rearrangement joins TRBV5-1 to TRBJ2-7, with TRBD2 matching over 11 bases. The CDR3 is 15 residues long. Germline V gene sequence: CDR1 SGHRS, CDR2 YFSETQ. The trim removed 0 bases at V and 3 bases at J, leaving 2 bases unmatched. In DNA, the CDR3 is TGCGCCAGCAGCTTGGCAACTAGCGGGGGCTACGAGCAGTACTTC. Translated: CASSLATSGGYEQYF.

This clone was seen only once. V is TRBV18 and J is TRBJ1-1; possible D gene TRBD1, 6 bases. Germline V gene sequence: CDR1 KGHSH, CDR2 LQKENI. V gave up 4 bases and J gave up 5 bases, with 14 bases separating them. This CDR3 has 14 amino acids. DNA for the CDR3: TGTGCCAGCTCACTTTATACAGGGAATACTGAAGCTTTCTTT. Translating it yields CASSLYTGNTEAFF.

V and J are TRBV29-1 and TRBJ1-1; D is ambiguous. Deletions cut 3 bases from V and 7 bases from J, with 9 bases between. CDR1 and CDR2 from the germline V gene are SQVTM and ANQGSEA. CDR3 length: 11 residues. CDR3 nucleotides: TGCAGCGTTGAGGAGGGCGGTGAAGCTTTCTTT. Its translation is CSVEEGGEAFF.

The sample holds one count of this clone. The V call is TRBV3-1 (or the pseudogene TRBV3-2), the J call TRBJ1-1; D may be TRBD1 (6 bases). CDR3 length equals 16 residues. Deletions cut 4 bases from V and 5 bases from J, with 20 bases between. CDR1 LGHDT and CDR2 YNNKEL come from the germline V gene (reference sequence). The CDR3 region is CASSPGDGGRWTEAFF. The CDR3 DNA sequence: TGTGCCAGCAGCCCAGGCGACGGGGGGCGTTGGACTGAAGCTTTCTTT.

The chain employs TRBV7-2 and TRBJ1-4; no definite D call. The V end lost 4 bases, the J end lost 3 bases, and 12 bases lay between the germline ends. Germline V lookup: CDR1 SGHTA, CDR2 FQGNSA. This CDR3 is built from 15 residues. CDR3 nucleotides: TGTGCCAGCAGCTCACCGACAACAGCTAATGAAAAACTGTTTTTT. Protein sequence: CASSSPTTANEKLFF.

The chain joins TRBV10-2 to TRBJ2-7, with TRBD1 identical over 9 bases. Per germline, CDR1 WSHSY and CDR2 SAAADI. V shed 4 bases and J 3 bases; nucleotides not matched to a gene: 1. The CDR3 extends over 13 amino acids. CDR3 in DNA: TGCGCCAGCAGTGTGACAGGGGGCTACGAGCAGTACTTC. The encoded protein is CASSVTGGYEQYF.

The CDR3: CASSPTTPGQGFYGYTF. Written as DNA, the CDR3 is TGTGCCAGCAGCCCAACAACCCCGGGACAGGGGTTCTATGGCTACACCTTC. The rearrangement joins TRBV3-1 (or the pseudogene TRBV3-2) to TRBJ1-2, with 10 nucleotides matching TRBD1. In germline, CDR1 is LGHDT, CDR2 YNNKEL (reference sequence). The CDR3 sequence is 17 residues long. With V trimmed by 4 bases and J by 4 bases, 12 bases remained unmatched.

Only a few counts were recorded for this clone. The CDR3 protein is CASSPEGNIQYF. In nucleotides, the CDR3 is TGTGCCAGCAGTCCAGAGGGAAACATTCAGTACTTC. The chain combines TRBV7-8 with TRBJ2-4, with D possibly TRBD2 on 5 matching bases. V was pared by 6 bases and J by 6 bases, with 9 bases between. Germline values: CDR1 SGHVS, CDR2 FQNEAQ. The CDR3 is 12 residues long.

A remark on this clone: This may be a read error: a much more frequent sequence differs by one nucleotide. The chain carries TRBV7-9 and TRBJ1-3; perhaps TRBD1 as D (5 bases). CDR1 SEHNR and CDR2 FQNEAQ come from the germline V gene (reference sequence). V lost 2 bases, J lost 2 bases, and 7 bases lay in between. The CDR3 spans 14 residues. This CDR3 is CASSLTGAGNTIYF. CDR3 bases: TGTGCCAGCAGCTTAACAGGAGCTGGAAACACCATATATTTT.

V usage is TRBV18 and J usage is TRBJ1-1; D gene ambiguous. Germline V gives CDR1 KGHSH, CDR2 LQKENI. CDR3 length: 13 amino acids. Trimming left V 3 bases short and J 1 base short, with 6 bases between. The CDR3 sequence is CASSPTRNTEAFF. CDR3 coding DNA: TGTGCCAGCTCACCGACAAGGAACACTGAAGCTTTCTTT. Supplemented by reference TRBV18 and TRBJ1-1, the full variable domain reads NAGVMQNPRHLVRRRGQEARLRCSPMKGHSHVYWYRQLPEEGLKFMVYLQKENIIDESGMPKERFSAEFPKEGPSILRIQQVVRGDSAAYFCASSPTRNTEAFFGQGTRLTVV.

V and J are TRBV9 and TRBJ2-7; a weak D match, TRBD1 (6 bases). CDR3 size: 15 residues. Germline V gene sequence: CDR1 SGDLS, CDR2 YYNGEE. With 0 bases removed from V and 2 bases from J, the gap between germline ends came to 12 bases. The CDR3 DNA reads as TGTGCCAGCAGCGTAGGGAAAGGGACAACCTACGAGCAGTACTTC. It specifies CASSVGKGTTYEQYF.

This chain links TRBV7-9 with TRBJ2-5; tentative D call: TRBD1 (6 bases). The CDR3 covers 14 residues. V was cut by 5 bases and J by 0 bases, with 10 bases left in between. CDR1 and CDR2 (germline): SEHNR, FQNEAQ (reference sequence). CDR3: CASSHDRNQETQYF. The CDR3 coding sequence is TGTGCCAGCAGCCACGACAGGAACCAAGAGACCCAGTACTTC.

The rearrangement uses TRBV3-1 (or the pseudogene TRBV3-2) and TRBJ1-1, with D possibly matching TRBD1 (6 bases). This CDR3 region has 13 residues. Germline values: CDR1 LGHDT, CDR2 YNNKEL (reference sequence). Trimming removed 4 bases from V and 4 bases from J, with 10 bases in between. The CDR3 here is CASSRGGSTEAFF. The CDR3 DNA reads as TGTGCCAGCAGCCGAGGGGGATCCACTGAAGCTTTCTTT.

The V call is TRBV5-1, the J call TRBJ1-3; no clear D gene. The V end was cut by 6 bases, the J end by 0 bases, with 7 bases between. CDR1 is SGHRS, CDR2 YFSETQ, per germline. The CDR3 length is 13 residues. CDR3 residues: CASTSNSGNTIYF. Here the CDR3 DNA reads TGCGCCAGCACCAGTAACTCTGGAAACACCATATATTTT.

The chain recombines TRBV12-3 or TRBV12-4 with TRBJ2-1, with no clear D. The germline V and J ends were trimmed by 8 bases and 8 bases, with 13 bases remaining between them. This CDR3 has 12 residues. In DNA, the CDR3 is TGTGCCAGCCGACTTGCGTCCTATGAGCAGTTCTTC. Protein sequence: CASRLASYEQFF.

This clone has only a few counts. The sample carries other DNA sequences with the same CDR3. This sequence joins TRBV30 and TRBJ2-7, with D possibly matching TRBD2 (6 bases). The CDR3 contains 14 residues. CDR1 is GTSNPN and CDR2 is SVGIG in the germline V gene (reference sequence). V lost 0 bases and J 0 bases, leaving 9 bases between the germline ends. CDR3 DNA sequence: TGTGCCTGGAGTGTCGGGGGTATCTCCTACGAGCAGTACTTC. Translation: CAWSVGGISYEQYF.

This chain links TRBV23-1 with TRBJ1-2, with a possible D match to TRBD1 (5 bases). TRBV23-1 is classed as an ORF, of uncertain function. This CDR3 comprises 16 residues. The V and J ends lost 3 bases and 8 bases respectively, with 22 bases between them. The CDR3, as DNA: TGCGCCAGCAGTCAGAGAGCCCCACGGGGGAAGTTCGGCTACACCTTC. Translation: CASSQRAPRGKFGYTF.